This TCR beta chain was observed in a study of vaccination and CD4 T cells after COVID-19 (dated by TCRdb to the early 2020s). Regarding the research as a whole: Convalescent patients had a positive SARS-CoV-2 result on nasal swab PCR, and of these patients, nine had mild disease and one had severe disease. Post-vaccine blood samples were collected a median of 72 days after the second vaccine dose, ranging from about 12 to 250 days. Culture stimuli were overlapping spike peptide pools from SARS-CoV-2 and from the common cold coronaviruses HCoV-NL63, HCoV-OC43 and HCoV-229E. Post-COVID blood samples were collected from convalescent patients a median of around 96 days after diagnosis, with a range of roughly 35 to 170 days. Two doses of either the Pfizer-BioNTech BNT162b2 vaccine (n=8) or the Moderna mRNA-1273 vaccine (n=2) were administered to participants. In around 9 COVID-19 convalescent patients and 4 infection-naive healthy vaccine recipients, researchers compared the spike-specific CD4+ TCR repertoire from before mRNA vaccination with the repertoire from after. In control cultures, a CEFX viral epitope pool was used as positive control, an HIV-1 Nef peptide pool was used as negative control, or no peptide was added. In the convalescent cohort there were six males and four females, among whom were two Hispanic individuals, seven Caucasians, two Asians and one multiracial person. Beyond this particular receptor, the publication reports: Among the post-vaccine SARS-CoV-2-reactive clones in convalescent patients, a median approximately 90% showed up only after vaccination, which suggests vaccine-specific priming. An increase in the median number of SARS-CoV-2-reactive clonotypes from 21 after infection to 38 after vaccination was observed, but the change was not found to be significant. Nearly all vaccine-specific clones in convalescent patients (304 of 307) were mono-reactive for SARS-CoV-2 spike rather than cross-reactive with common cold coronaviruses. Only a relatively small number of convalescent patients were included in the study, and early timepoints following natural infection were not analyzed.

Points on this clonotype: Its specific antigen is unknown. Within one base of it there is no much larger clone, and no base qualities were kept.

The sample's treatment or condition label, decoded: 10-day PBMC culture with coronavirus spike peptide pools or control peptides (ViraFEST assay). The study used the ViraFEST assay, which expanded antigen-specific T cells with peptide pools and then identified expanded clonotypes by TCR sequencing. The positive SARS-CoV-2 PCR tests of the convalescent patients were dated from March to December 2020, before the Alpha, Beta and Delta variants emerged in the United States. PBMCs were cultured at around 2 million per well in IMDM supplemented with 5% human AB serum and around 9.5 IU/ml IL-2, with about 11 ug/ml peptide pools added. Half of the culture medium was replaced with fresh IL-2-containing medium on days 3 and 7. Once the cells had been in culture for less than 12 days, the EasySep CD4+ T cell isolation kit was used to isolate CD4+ T cells by negative selection. PBMCs were separated from whole blood using Ficoll-Paque Plus gradient centrifugation and then either used fresh or cryopreserved at -140C. Each culture condition was generally run in triplicate wells.

Measured from the cysteine to the phenylalanine, the CDR3 is 15 residues long. Just the 45-base CDR3 DNA is kept, in frame starting at base 1. V has 4 bases trimmed and J has 1 base trimmed; junction bases matching no gene number 6. CDR1 and CDR2 were assigned from the germline V gene (reference sequence) as GTSNPN and SVGIG. Library creation used PCR. DNA from cultured CD4+ T cells underwent TCR sequencing with the Oncomine TCR Beta short-read assay at the Johns Hopkins FTIC core. The QIAamp micro DNA kit was used to extract genomic DNA from the cultured CD4+ T cells. Oncomine TCR Beta libraries from cultured CD4+ T cells were pooled with unique dual indexes and sequenced on an Illumina iSeq 100. Under the source paper's analysis protocol: Non-productive sequences were removed, and CDR3s that did not start with C, did not end with F or W, or were shorter than 7 amino acids were discarded. The MANAFEST web application was used to identify antigen-specific clonotypes by comparing peptide-stimulated wells against reference wells and other culture wells. To be called positive, a clone needed an FDR below 0.05, an odds ratio above 5, and a productive frequency above 0.1% in at least two of three replicate wells. A clonotype was classed as cross-reactive if the clonotype showed significant expansion both in SARS-CoV-2 spike wells and in at least one common cold coronavirus spike condition. CDR3 homology was assessed with Levenshtein distances (stringdist) and unrooted phylogenetic trees (ape) in R version 3.6.1. In-frame beta chains were kept once TCRdb had trimmed the public reads at Q25 with fastp and called clones with MiXCR. Every distinct CDR3 protein forms one entry, paired with its most common genes and DNA. The V and J calls, along with clone size, are taken from TCRdb and not from the paper's own processing. The table for this sample lists 12,000 or so distinct CDR3 sequences; 75% of them were counted only once. 10% of the sample is held by the ten biggest clonotypes.

This sequence originates from a human donor who had recovered from COVID-19. The chain couples TRBV30 to TRBJ2-3; TRBD1 aligns with 9 central bases. The sequenced sample consisted of CD4+ T cells from blood, cultured in vitro. The DNA sequence reads TGTGCCTGGACCAAGGGACAGGGCGGCACAGATACGCAGTATTTT. The encoded protein is CAWTKGQGGTDTQYF.